The TCR beta chain under discussion was sequenced for a study of blood T cell repertoires in COVID-19. Assay used: immunoSEQ multiplex PCR; TCRdb lists only in-frame clones, some missing. The sample holds about 250,000 clones, approximately 90% seen once. Sequenced material: peripheral blood. The sequence was collected from a man in his thirties or forties with acute or convalescent COVID-19.

This CDR3 is CASSLTGGGYEQYF. CDR3 coding DNA: TGTGCCAGCAGCTTAACGGGAGGTGGCTACGAGCAGTACTTC. The rearrangement links TRBV7-2 to TRBJ2-7; TRBD2 agrees at 7 bases. Germline-derived CDR1 and CDR2 are SGHTA and FQGNSA. The V gene end was trimmed by 2 bases and the J gene end by 3 bases; junction bases not matched to a gene: 4. The CDR3 loop spans 14 amino acids.